This entry lists 3 T cell receptor beta chains sequenced from one sample in a study of T cells expressing NK-cell markers. TCRdb re-called the 5' RACE reads and catalogs CDR3 proteins one per entry, DNA excluded. This table lists roughly 160,000 distinct CDR3 sequences. The sample was blood T cells: a sorted CD56 or NKG2C T cell subset, CD4+ or CD8+ T cells, or bulk PBMC T cells (not recorded which). The origin of the receptors is a woman aged 18 to 75 in good health.

V and J are TRBV12-3 or TRBV12-4 and TRBJ2-1. The CDR3 is 13 residues long. The CDR3 loop is CASSLVGLGEQFF.

V is TRBV19 and J is TRBJ2-2; TCRdb outputs TRBD1, but without DNA this stays unchecked. Germline CDR1 is LNHDA and CDR2 is SQIVND (reference sequence). This CDR3 is built from 15 residues. The CDR3 region is CASRPAQVSTGELFF.

The chain recombines TRBV5-6 with TRBJ1-2. CDR1 is SGHDT and CDR2 is YYEEEE in the germline V gene. The CDR3 length is 11 residues. This CDR3 reads CASSLTSGYTF.